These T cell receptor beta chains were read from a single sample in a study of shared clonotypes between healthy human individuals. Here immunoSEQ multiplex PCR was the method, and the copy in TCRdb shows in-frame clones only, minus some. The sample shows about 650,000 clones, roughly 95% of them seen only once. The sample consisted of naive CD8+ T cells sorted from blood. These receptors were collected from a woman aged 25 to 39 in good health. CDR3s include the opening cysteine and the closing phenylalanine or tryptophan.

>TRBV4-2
CASSHRSPIARNNEQFF
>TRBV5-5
CASSSLGFASYEQYF
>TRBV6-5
CASSYSRTGRAYEQYF
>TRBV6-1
CASSERGRASGFNEQFF
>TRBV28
CASSVDRSQFF
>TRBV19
CASSSTSSGANVLTF
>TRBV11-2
CASSLEPGQGHEQYF
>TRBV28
CASRPRGQGLPGNQPQHF
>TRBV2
CASPQLSGSGRVVDEQFF
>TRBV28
CASSEQQGNTEAFF
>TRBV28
CASSFTVQPQHF